This T cell receptor beta chain was retrieved from a study of beta chain features in type 1 diabetes. About the study: Analysis included about 100 million sorted cells drawn from all samples.

The study's findings and limits: Compared with healthy donors, patients appeared to share more similar naive, central memory and regulatory TCRB repertoires. Moderate but significant shortening of TCRB CDR3s was recorded in all four CD4+ subsets from Type 1 diabetes patients. When cDNA is sequenced, cells with high TCR expression could be over-represented.

All of the isolated RNA was reverse transcribed, so expressed TCRB transcripts were sequenced. Method: immunoSEQ multiplex PCR; TCRdb's copy keeps in-frame clones and lacks some. The sample has around 340,000 clones, 7.5% to 9% seen once. The V end lost 2 bases, the J end lost 2 bases, and 12 bases lay between the germline ends. The CDR3 has 15 amino acids. Germline loops: CDR1 LGHNA, CDR2 YNFKEQ. This clone came up a few times. Its specificity is not known. Sequencing input: central memory CD4+ T cells from blood. The source of this sequence is a woman between 18 and 29 years old in good health. V is TRBV4-2 and J is TRBJ1-2; no reliable D call. The CDR3 nucleotides read TGTGCCAGCAGCCAACCTATTACAGTAAACTATGGCTACACCTTC. This sequence encodes CASSQPITVNYGYTF.